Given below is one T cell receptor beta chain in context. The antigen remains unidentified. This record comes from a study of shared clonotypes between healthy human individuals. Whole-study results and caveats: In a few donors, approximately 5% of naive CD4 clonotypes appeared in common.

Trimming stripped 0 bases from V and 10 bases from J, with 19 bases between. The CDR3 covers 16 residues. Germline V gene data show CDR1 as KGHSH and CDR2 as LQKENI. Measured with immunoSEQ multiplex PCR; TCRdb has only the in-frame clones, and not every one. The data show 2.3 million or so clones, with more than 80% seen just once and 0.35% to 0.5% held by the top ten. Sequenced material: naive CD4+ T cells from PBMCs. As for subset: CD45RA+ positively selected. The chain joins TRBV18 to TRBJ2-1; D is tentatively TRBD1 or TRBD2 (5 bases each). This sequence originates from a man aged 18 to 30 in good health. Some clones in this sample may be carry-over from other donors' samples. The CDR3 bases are TGTGCCAGCTCACCACCGGTCGGGACCCGGGGAAGGGAGCAGTTCTTC. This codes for CASSPPVGTRGREQFF.